The following is a T cell receptor beta chain sequence with its context. The data were produced by immunoSEQ multiplex PCR, yet TCRdb's version contains in-frame clones alone and is incomplete. The sample lists under 75,000 clones, around 81% seen once, with about 1% in the top ten. The data were obtained in a study of OX40 agonist ivuxolimab in advanced cancers. The wider study: Mean age approximately 55 years, range roughly 20 to 85; 82.7% male. Under the entry rules, prior anti-PD-1, anti-PD-L1 or anti-CTLA-4 therapy was allowed, and about 40% had some.

The ends lost 3 bases at V and 5 bases at J; junction bases unmatched: 6. CDR3 length: 16 amino acids. Germline lookup yields CDR1 LNHDA and CDR2 SQIVND (reference sequence). Samples were taken at baseline and on day 1 of cycles 4 and 7. The chain has TRBV19 and TRBJ1-5, with 11 bases that match TRBD1. This sequence originates from an adult with an advanced solid tumor such as melanoma, head and neck, liver or kidney cancer. The sequencing used CD4+ or CD8+ T cells sorted from blood, collected in a trial of the OX40 agonist ivuxolimab. This chain's CDR3 is CASSMPGTGGYQPQHF. The CDR3 coding sequence is TGTGCCAGTAGTATGCCCGGGACAGGGGGTTATCAGCCCCAGCATTTT.